This TCR beta chain was sequenced in a study of shared clonotypes between healthy human individuals. The healthy adult donors were HIV-negative and reported no recent acute infections or vaccinations. There are 15 residues in the CDR3. V lost 2 bases and J lost 5, with 12 bases in between. Germline V CDR1 and CDR2: MGHDK, SYGVNS. Sequenced by immunoSEQ multiplex PCR; TCRdb stores in-frame clones only, minus some. Seen here are 2 million to 3 million clones, approximately 93% observed once, and the top ten hold roughly 0.39%. Material: naive CD4+ T cells from PBMCs. Subset noted: CD45RA+ positively selected. The source is a man aged 18 to 30 in good health. Some clones in this sample may be carry-over from other donors' samples. The chain is built from TRBV25-1 and TRBJ1-4; unclear D gene. The CDR3 nucleotides are TGTGCCAGCAGTGAAGTGGACTACGGCAATGAAAAACTGTTTTTT. This codes for CASSEVDYGNEKLFF.